These 22 T cell receptor beta chains share one sample of origin, sequenced in a study of blood T cell repertoires in COVID-19. Generated by immunoSEQ multiplex PCR, the TCRdb table keeps only in-frame clones and is missing some. The data hold 75,000 or so clones, with around 90% observed a single time. The sequencing input was peripheral blood. These receptors all come from a woman older than 75 with active or convalescent COVID-19.

The CDR3 spells CASSYRDKNIQYF. The CDR3 DNA reads TGTGCCAGCAGCTACCGAGACAAAAACATTCAGTACTTC. The chain uses TRBV7-8 and TRBJ2-4; D unclear. The CDR3 length is 13 residues. Trimming stripped 4 bases from V and 3 bases from J, with 7 bases between. Germline values: CDR1 SGHVS, CDR2 FQNEAQ.

In DNA form, the CDR3 reads TGTGCCAGCAGCGACACGGGACTAGCGGGGGCGACAGATACGCAGTATTTT. Protein: CASSDTGLAGATDTQYF. The chain recombines TRBV7-3 with TRBJ2-3, with 14 bases identical to TRBD2. The germline V gene has CDR1 SGHTA and CDR2 FQGTGA. Trimming removed 5 bases from V and 3 bases from J; junction bases left unmatched: 7. This CDR3 has 17 amino acids.

J is TRBJ2-5 and V is TRBV7-2, with 7 bases matching TRBD1. This CDR3 region has 13 residues. In germline, CDR1 is SGHTA, CDR2 FQGNSA. J lost 5 bases, V lost 2 bases, and 2 bases had no gene match. CDR3 region: CASSLTGVETQYF. The CDR3 bases are TGTGCCAGCAGCTTAACAGGGGTGGAGACCCAGTACTTC.

CDR3 loop: CASSVGQGWCTF. The DNA of the CDR3 is TGCGCCAGCAGCGTTGGACAGGGTTGGTGCACCTTC. The rearrangement joins TRBV5-1 to TRBJ1-2, with TRBD1 matching over 8 bases. Germline V CDR1 and CDR2: SGHRS, YFSETQ. The CDR3 is 12 amino acids. J lost 13 bases, V lost 4 bases, and 9 bases had no gene match.

The V and J genes are TRBV2 and TRBJ1-6; tentative D call: TRBD1 (6 bases). Germline assignment: CDR1 SNHLY and CDR2 FYNNEI. The CDR3 covers 18 residues. V was shortened by 8 bases and J by 4 bases, with 24 bases between the two germline ends. CDR3 region: CASCSTGQRVVYNSPLHF. CDR3 in DNA: TGTGCCAGCTGTTCGACGGGACAAAGGGTTGTGTATAATTCACCCCTCCACTTT.

This chain joins TRBV28 and TRBJ2-3; 7 bases are shared with TRBD2. The CDR3 is made up of 15 amino acids. Per the germline V gene, CDR1 is MDHEN and CDR2 is SYDVKM. The junction had 7 bases not matched to a gene; V was cut back by 7 bases and J by 0 bases. CDR3 in amino acids: CASTTSGVSTDTQYF. The DNA for the CDR3 is TGTGCCAGCACCACAAGCGGGGTTAGCACAGATACGCAGTATTTT.

Note on this clone: This sample includes further DNA sequences coding for the same CDR3. The chain is built from TRBV11-2 and TRBJ1-1; tentatively, D is TRBD1 (6 bases). V lost 5 bases and J 4 bases, leaving 14 bases between the germline ends. The CDR3 covers 14 residues. The germline V gene has CDR1 SGHAT and CDR2 FQNNGV. The CDR3 reads CASSAGDKSTEAFF. For the CDR3, the DNA is TGTGCCAGCAGCGCAGGGGATAAGAGCACTGAAGCTTTCTTT. Combining the CDR3 with reference TRBV11-2 and TRBJ1-1 gives the whole variable domain EAGVAQSPRYKIIEKRQSVAFWCNPISGHATLYWYQQILGQGPKLLIQFQNNGVVDDSQLPKDRFSAERLKGVDSTLKIQPAKLEDSAVYLCASSAGDKSTEAFFGQGTRLTVV.

The J gene is TRBJ2-2, the V gene TRBV7-9, with no clear D. V was clipped by 1 base and J by 7 bases, with 7 bases between them. CDR1 SEHNR and CDR2 FQNEAQ come from the germline V gene (reference sequence). The CDR3 length is 13 residues. DNA of the CDR3: TGTGCCAGCAGCTTAGTTTCCAGCGGGGAGCTGTTTTTT. This encodes CASSLVSSGELFF.

This clone showed up just once. The CDR3 loop is CASSQAQGAANEKLFF. DNA of the CDR3: TGTGCCAGCAGCCAAGCCCAGGGGGCGGCTAATGAAAAACTGTTTTTT. The chain links TRBV3-1 (or the pseudogene TRBV3-2) to TRBJ1-4, with 8 positions matching TRBD1. Trimming cost V 1 base and J 3 bases; bases outside gene matches: 4. Germline V gene sequence: CDR1 LGHDT, CDR2 YNNKEL (reference sequence). The CDR3 is made up of 16 amino acids.

A note on this clone: Different DNA sequences within this sample yield the same CDR3. This sequence joins TRBV5-1 and TRBJ2-5, with 13 positions matching TRBD2. V trimming: 0 bases; J trimming: 2 bases; junction bases outside the gene matches: 1. Germline assignment: CDR1 SGHRS and CDR2 YFSETQ. There are 16 residues in the CDR3. The CDR3 DNA is TGCGCCAGCAGCTTGGGACTAGCGGGGGGACAAGAGACCCAGTACTTC. This sequence encodes CASSLGLAGGQETQYF.

This chain connects TRBV7-9 to TRBJ2-1; 7 bases match TRBD2. The CDR3 spans 14 residues. With V trimmed by 8 bases and J by 0 bases, 4 bases remained unmatched. Germline V CDR1 and CDR2: SEHNR, FQNEAQ (reference sequence). This CDR3 is CASWREHSYNEQFF. DNA for the CDR3: TGTGCCAGCTGGCGGGAGCACTCCTACAATGAGCAGTTCTTC.

A remark on this clone: The germline gene is not matched at one end of the junction; a read error may be the cause. The J gene is TRBJ2-3, the V gene TRBV11-2, with 12 bases identical to TRBD2. This CDR3 has 16 residues. Germline assignment: CDR1 SGHAT and CDR2 FQNNGV. CDR3 in amino acids: CASSPVTSGSRDTQYF. DNA for the CDR3: TGTGCCAGCAGCCCGGTGACTAGCGGGAGCAGAGATACGCAGTATTTT.

This clone was observed once. This rearrangement joins TRBV7-2 to TRBJ2-7, with D maybe TRBD1 (6 bases). Germline V gene lookup returns CDR1 SGHTA and CDR2 FQGNSA. The V end was cut by 4 bases, the J end by 3 bases, with 16 bases between. This CDR3 spans 15 amino acids. CDR3: CASSSQGSTNYEQYF. The CDR3 DNA reads as TGTGCCAGCAGCTCCCAGGGGTCTACTAACTACGAGCAGTACTTC.

V gene TRBV19 combines with J gene TRBJ1-5; no reliable D call. The germline CDR1 and CDR2 sequences are LNHDA and SQIVND (reference sequence). This CDR3 region has 15 residues. The V gene lost 7 bases and the J gene lost 4 bases, with 17 bases spanning the gap. CDR3 DNA sequence: TGTGCCAGTACCCTAGAGGAGGCAAGTAATCAGCCCCAGCATTTT. Translating it yields CASTLEEASNQPQHF. The whole variable domain, filled in from reference TRBV19 and TRBJ1-5, reads DGGITQSPKYLFRKEGQNVTLSCEQNLNHDAMYWYRQDPGQGLRLIYYSQIVNDFQKGDIAEGYSVSREKKESFPLTVTSAQKNPTAFYLCASTLEEASNQPQHFGDGTRLSIL.

The rearrangement uses TRBV5-1 and TRBJ2-5, with 12 nucleotides matching TRBD2. V was pared by 1 base and J by 3 bases, with 10 bases of the junction left unmatched. Germline V CDR1 and CDR2: SGHRS, YFSETQ. CDR3 length equals 18 residues. CDR3 residues: CASSLNSASGGEEETQYF. DNA of the CDR3: TGCGCCAGCAGCTTGAATTCGGCTAGCGGGGGGGAGGAAGAGACCCAGTACTTC. Using reference TRBV5-1 and TRBJ2-5 for the parts outside the CDR3, the full variable domain is KAGVTQTPRYLIKTRGQQVTLSCSPISGHRSVSWYQQTPGQGLQFLFEYFSETQRNKGNFPGRFSGRQFSNSRSEMNVSTLELGDSALYLCASSLNSASGGEEETQYFGPGTRLLVL.

The chain links TRBV10-3 to TRBJ1-2; 7 bases map to TRBD1. The CDR3 sequence is 13 residues long. Germline V CDR1 and CDR2: ENHRY, SYGVKD. V shed 11 bases and J 0 bases; nucleotides not matched to a gene: 6. Here the CDR3 reads CAVGTASNYGYTF. The CDR3 nucleotides are TGTGCCGTTGGGACAGCCTCTAACTATGGCTACACCTTC.

This clone was seen a single time. J is TRBJ2-5 and V is TRBV18; 8 bases fit TRBD1. CDR3 length equals 15 residues. The germline gives CDR1 KGHSH, CDR2 LQKENI. The ends lost 3 bases at V and 5 bases at J; junction bases unmatched: 8. CDR3 coding DNA: TGTGCCAGCTCACCGGTTGACAGGGGAGCGGAGACCCAGTACTTC. It encodes CASSPVDRGAETQYF. The entire variable domain, with the rest obtained from reference TRBV18 and TRBJ2-5, is as follows: NAGVMQNPRHLVRRRGQEARLRCSPMKGHSHVYWYRQLPEEGLKFMVYLQKENIIDESGMPKERFSAEFPKEGPSILRIQQVVRGDSAAYFCASSPVDRGAETQYFGPGTRLLVL.

The rearrangement uses TRBV5-1 and TRBJ1-2; 8 bases line up with TRBD1. The CDR3 totals 13 residues. CDR1 is SGHRS, CDR2 YFSETQ, per germline. V lost 5 bases and J lost 7; bases outside the gene matches: 7. The CDR3 loop is CASSSGDRGGYTF. Written as DNA, the CDR3 is TGCGCCAGCAGTTCAGGCGACAGGGGTGGCTACACCTTC.

This clone was seen more than once but under ten times. Other DNA sequences in the sample encode the same CDR3. The chain recombines TRBV11-2 with TRBJ1-1; a possible D gene is TRBD1 (5 bases). The germline V and J ends were trimmed by 0 bases and 6 bases, with 8 bases remaining between them. CDR1 SGHAT and CDR2 FQNNGV come from the germline V gene. The CDR3 runs 13 residues. CDR3 region: CASSLEGGSEAFF. DNA of the CDR3: TGTGCCAGCAGCTTAGAGGGGGGATCTGAAGCTTTCTTT.

The rearrangement uses TRBV3-1 (or the pseudogene TRBV3-2) and TRBJ1-4; TRBD1 agrees at 8 bases. Per the germline V gene, CDR1 is LGHDT and CDR2 is YNNKEL (reference sequence). Trimming removed 3 bases from V and 4 bases from J; junction bases left unmatched: 4. CDR3 size: 15 residues. CDR3 sequence: CASSQGDRGNEKLFF. For the CDR3, the DNA is TGTGCCAGCAGCCAGGGTGACAGGGGTAATGAAAAACTGTTTTTT.

The genes are TRBV28 and TRBJ2-7; possibly TRBD1 for D (6 bases). The germline gives CDR1 MDHEN, CDR2 SYDVKM. This CDR3 has 16 residues. V lost 5 bases, J lost 3 bases, and 20 bases lay in between. This chain's CDR3 is CASSPPQGIRGYEQYF. CDR3 nucleotides: TGTGCCAGCAGTCCCCCTCAGGGGATCCGGGGCTACGAGCAGTACTTC.

The V call is TRBV7-9, the J call TRBJ1-1, with 10 bases identical to TRBD1. The J segment lost 2 bases and the V segment lost 6 bases, leaving 9 bases of the junction unmatched. The CDR3 sequence is 16 residues long. Germline V gives CDR1 SEHNR, CDR2 FQNEAQ (reference sequence). The CDR3 protein is CASSPLTGGFNTEAFF. CDR3 in DNA: TGTGCCAGCAGTCCGCTGACAGGGGGCTTCAACACTGAAGCTTTCTTT.